One and the same sample provided the 14 T cell receptor beta chains below, sequenced in a study of blood T cell repertoires in COVID-19. The table came from immunoSEQ multiplex PCR; TCRdb's copy has only in-frame clones and leaves some out. The sample has about 150,000 clones, around 76% seen once. Sequenced sample: peripheral blood. The source of these receptors is a man in his sixties with acute or convalescent COVID-19.

The chain employs TRBV9 and TRBJ2-1, with D tentatively TRBD2 (6 bases). The length of the CDR3 is 16 residues. Germline CDR1 reads SGDLS; CDR2 reads YYNGEE. The V and J ends lost 2 bases and 1 base respectively, with 13 bases between them. CDR3 coding DNA: TGTGCCAGCAGCGTTGGTGGCGGGGCTTCCTACAATGAGCAGTTCTTC. Its translation is CASSVGGGASYNEQFF. The variable domain in full, completed from reference TRBV9 and TRBJ2-1, reads DSGVTQTPKHLITATGQRVTLRCSPRSGDLSVYWYQQSLDQGLQFLIQYYNGEERAKGNILERFSAQQFPDLHSELNLSSLELGDSALYFCASSVGGGASYNEQFFGPGTRLTVL.

This clone has just one count. CDR3 loop: CASSPRTGGPYEQYF. The DNA for the CDR3 is TGTGCCAGCAGCCCCAGGACAGGAGGCCCCTACGAGCAGTACTTC. The genes are TRBV7-2 and TRBJ2-7, with 7 bases fitting TRBD1. From germline, CDR1 is SGHTA and CDR2 FQGNSA. This CDR3 contains 15 residues. The V segment lost 5 bases and the J segment 2 bases; nucleotides outside the gene matches: 9.

The chain joins TRBV24-1 to TRBJ2-7, with 12 bases lining up with TRBD2. The V and J ends lost 3 bases and 4 bases, in that order; junction bases with no gene match: 6. CDR1 and CDR2 (germline): KGHDR, SFDVKD. This CDR3 comprises 16 residues. The CDR3 protein is CATSDETSGSLYEQYF. The CDR3 bases are TGTGCCACCAGTGATGAGACTAGCGGGAGCCTGTACGAGCAGTACTTC.

The chain is built from TRBV14 and TRBJ2-5; 10 nucleotides match TRBD2. CDR1 SGHDN and CDR2 FVKESK come from the germline V gene. This CDR3 has 15 amino acids. The V segment lost 2 bases and the J segment 2 bases; nucleotides outside the gene matches: 2. The CDR3 DNA is TGTGCCAGCAGCCAATCACTAGCGGGGCAAGAGACCCAGTACTTC. Encoded protein: CASSQSLAGQETQYF.

The chain employs TRBV5-1 and TRBJ2-5; TRBD2 matches at 14 bases. The ends lost 0 bases at V and 5 bases at J; junction bases unmatched: 3. CDR3 length equals 16 residues. Germline CDR1 is SGHRS and CDR2 is YFSETQ. The CDR3: CASSLAGLAGVETQYF. The CDR3 DNA follows: TGCGCCAGCAGCTTGGCGGGACTAGCGGGAGTCGAGACCCAGTACTTC.

The chain has TRBV3-1 (or the pseudogene TRBV3-2) and TRBJ2-4, with a weak D call TRBD2 (7 bases). Trimming cost V 3 bases and J 2 bases, with 8 bases left between them. Per germline, CDR1 LGHDT and CDR2 YNNKEL (reference sequence). CDR3 length: 14 amino acids. The CDR3 DNA reads TGTGCCAGCAGCCAGCGGGGGCCCAAAAACATTCAGTACTTC. Amino acid sequence: CASSQRGPKNIQYF.

This clone occurred once. The CDR3 protein is CASSDSHIYTGELFF. The DNA of the CDR3 is TGTGCCAGCAGTGACTCTCACATCTACACCGGGGAGCTGTTTTTT. The chain uses TRBV6-4 and TRBJ2-2, with no clear D. The germline V and J ends were trimmed by 0 bases and 3 bases, with 8 bases remaining between them. This CDR3 region has 15 residues. Germline CDR1 is MRHNA and CDR2 is SNTAGT.

This chain joins TRBV29-1 and TRBJ1-2; D is possibly TRBD1 (6 bases). Germline V lookup: CDR1 SQVTM, CDR2 ANQGSEA. This CDR3 contains 11 residues. V shed 6 bases and J shed 7 bases, with 12 bases lying between them. DNA of the CDR3: TGCAGCGTAGGACAGTATGGTGGCTACACCTTC. This translates into CSVGQYGGYTF.

The chain uses TRBV5-4 and TRBJ2-1; 9 nucleotides line up with TRBD2. Germline V gene data show CDR1 as SGHNT and CDR2 as YYREEE (reference sequence). The CDR3 is 15 residues long. V lost 7 bases, J lost 7 bases, and 12 bases stayed unmatched. The CDR3 DNA reads as TGTGCCAGCCGGGTATCTAGCGGGGATAAAAATGAGCAGTTCTTC. Protein: CASRVSSGDKNEQFF.

The CDR3 region is CASSLTGDSYNEQFF. As DNA, the CDR3 is TGCGCCAGCAGCTTGACAGGGGACAGCTACAATGAGCAGTTCTTC. The rearrangement uses TRBV5-1 and TRBJ2-1, with TRBD1 identical over 7 bases. CDR1 is SGHRS and CDR2 is YFSETQ in the germline V gene. CDR3 size: 15 residues. Trimming at V came to 1 base and at J to 3 bases, leaving 4 bases not matched to a gene.

The chain joins TRBV10-2 to TRBJ2-1; D might be TRBD2 (5 bases). CDR1 WSHSY and CDR2 SAAADI come from the germline V gene. With 0 bases removed from V and 7 bases from J, the gap between germline ends came to 10 bases. The CDR3 covers 14 residues. The CDR3 spells CASSESKRGNEQFF. CDR3 DNA sequence: TGCGCCAGCAGTGAGTCGAAGCGAGGGAATGAGCAGTTCTTC.

This chain connects TRBV28 to TRBJ2-3, with TRBD1 matching 11 bases. CDR3 length: 17 residues. V trimming: 2 bases; J trimming: 2 bases; junction bases outside the gene matches: 6. Germline CDR1 and CDR2: MDHEN and SYDVKM. The CDR3 sequence: CASSLPWTGGNTDTQYF. Written as DNA, the CDR3 is TGTGCCAGCAGTTTACCTTGGACAGGGGGCAACACAGATACGCAGTATTTT.

The rearrangement uses TRBV2 and TRBJ1-4; D unresolved. Germline loops: CDR1 SNHLY, CDR2 FYNNEI. The V gene lost 7 bases and the J gene lost 8 bases, with 14 bases spanning the gap. The CDR3 is 13 residues long. The CDR3 DNA sequence: TGTGCCAGCACGAGGGAGGGTCGGGAAAAACTGTTTTTT. Translating it yields CASTREGREKLFF.

This sequence joins TRBV9 and TRBJ2-2, with D possibly TRBD1 on 6 matching bases. The V end was cut by 1 base, the J end by 2 bases, with 12 bases between. CDR1 and CDR2 from the germline V gene are SGDLS and YYNGEE. This CDR3 region has 16 residues. CDR3: CASSVLYRANTGELFF. CDR3 nucleotide sequence: TGTGCCAGCAGCGTACTCTACAGGGCCAACACCGGGGAGCTGTTTTTT.